The T cell receptor (beta chain) under discussion was sequenced for a study of Graves' ophthalmopathy and Graves' hyperthyroidism listed by TCRdb under 2018. About the full investigation: Peripheral blood samples were taken at the time of initial diagnosis, before any treatment was given. In total, 135 blood samples were TCR-sequenced: 40 to 45 ophthalmopathy, roughly 80 hyperthyroidism and about 17 hyperthyroidism-to-ophthalmopathy patients. For training and testing, the 100 or so patients in the discovery cohort were randomly divided in a 7:3 ratio. An independent validation cohort comprised around 20 hyperthyroidism patients and 15 to 17 patients who later progressed from hyperthyroidism to ophthalmopathy. A discovery set of about a hundred patients (around 45 ophthalmopathy, about 55 stable hyperthyroidism) was enrolled to explore V-J signatures distinguishing ophthalmopathy from hyperthyroidism. To tell Graves' ophthalmopathy apart from Graves' hyperthyroidism, and to predict which patients would progress to ophthalmopathy, the study relied on TCR beta repertoire signatures. After sampling, hyperthyroidism patients received methimazole starting at 30 mg daily, and ophthalmopathy patients received high-dose intravenous methylprednisolone. In several hyperthyroidism patients, the T-cell repertoires found in thyroid tissue were compared with those found in blood. Beyond this particular receptor, the publication reports: In cross-validation, the 13-signature model distinguished ophthalmopathy from stable hyperthyroidism with approximately 85% sensitivity and around 82% specificity, and in the test set the corresponding values were roughly 80% and 76%. In validation, the model predicted ophthalmopathy progression with nearly 71% sensitivity and roughly 72% specificity; some 13 predicted patients were CT-confirmed with GO in a median of approximately 6.5 months. No statistical method was used to predetermine the sample size, and group allocation was not hidden from the investigators. Most of the expanded thyroid clonotypes with a frequency above 0.001 were also detected in blood, and it was suggested that the thyroid immune response may be reflected by blood repertoires.

Details on this clonotype: The clone's antigen remains unknown. One base away lies a much larger clone, so this may be a sequencing read error.

Hyperthyroidism was considered stable if no progression to ophthalmopathy occurred within 18 months of follow-up. Patients with hyperthyroidism were aged 18 to 65 years, had been newly diagnosed, and had a disease duration of less than 2 months. Patients with other autoimmune diseases, uncontrolled infections, pregnancy or lactation were excluded from the study. Diagnosis was based on clinical symptoms, serum thyroxine, TRAb, thyroid ultrasound and orbital computed tomography. Using Ficoll-Paque density gradient centrifugation, PBMCs were isolated from about 9.4 ml of fresh peripheral blood. Total RNA was extracted with Trizol reagent and quality-checked on an Agilent 2100 Bioanalyzer. For repertoire sequencing, TCR beta CDR3 regions were amplified from RNA transcripts. A first-round RT-PCR used HTBI primers with the Qiagen OneStep RT-PCR kit, followed by a second-round multiplex PCR, size selection and purification. Libraries were sequenced on an Illumina HiSeq2000 using paired-end 100 bp reads. Processing in the source paper ran as follows. Reads were processed with SOAPnuke, discarding reads with adapters, uncalled bases, mean Phred below 15, or no exact constant-primer or identifier match. COPE v1.2.5 was used to merge the high-quality paired reads. Each unique nucleotide sequence was defined as a clonotype, and clonotypes were aligned to IMGT TRB V, D and J references with MiTCR v1.1. The analysis was limited to V-J combinations with a frequency above 0.0001, which together covered approximately 99% of the repertoires. For each V-J combination, a TCR clonal expansion and chaos score was defined as the ratio of F50 clonal expansion to chaos observed in the TCRdist matrix. Welch's t-statistics and random forest were used to reduce the features to about a dozen V-J combinations, which were then used as input to a naive Bayes classifier. The similarity between thyroid and blood repertoires was quantified using the Morisita-Horn index. The raw public reads went through TCRdb reprocessing: fastp at Q25, MiXCR clone calling, in-frame beta chains kept. Identical CDR3 protein sequences are pooled into one entry, listed with their most common genes and DNA. The V and J calls and clone size come from TCRdb's table, not from the authors' own analysis. Present in this sample are about 400,000 distinct CDR3 sequences, approximately 15% of which were seen just once. The top ten clones comprise approximately 7% of the sample.

Inclusive of the bounding cysteine and phenylalanine, the CDR3 is 15 residues long. The DNA shown is the 45-base CDR3, in frame from base 1. The sample was peripheral blood. The receptor was isolated from a woman between 18 and 29 years old with stable Graves' hyperthyroidism. Donor details come from another sample of the same person, matched by shared clones. The V and J segments used are TRBV12-3 or TRBV12-4 and TRBJ1-6; the D region possibly corresponds to TRBD1 (6 bases align). Here is the DNA: TGTGCCAGCAGCCGCAGGGGCGGGTACGGGTCACTCCTCCACTTT. It encodes CASSRRGGYGSLLHF.